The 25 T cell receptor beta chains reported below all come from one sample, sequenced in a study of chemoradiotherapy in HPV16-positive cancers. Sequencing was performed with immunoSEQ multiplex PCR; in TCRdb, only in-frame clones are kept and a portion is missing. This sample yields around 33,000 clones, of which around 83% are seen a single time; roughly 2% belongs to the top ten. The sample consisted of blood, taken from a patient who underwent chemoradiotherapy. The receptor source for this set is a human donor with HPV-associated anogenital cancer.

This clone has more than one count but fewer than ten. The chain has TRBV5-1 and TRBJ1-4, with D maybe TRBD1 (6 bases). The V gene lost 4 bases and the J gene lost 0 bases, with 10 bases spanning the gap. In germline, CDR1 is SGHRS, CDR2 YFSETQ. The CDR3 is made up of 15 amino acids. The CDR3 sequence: CASSGGAATNEKLFF. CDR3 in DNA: TGCGCCAGCAGCGGGGGGGCCGCAACTAATGAAAAACTGTTTTTT.

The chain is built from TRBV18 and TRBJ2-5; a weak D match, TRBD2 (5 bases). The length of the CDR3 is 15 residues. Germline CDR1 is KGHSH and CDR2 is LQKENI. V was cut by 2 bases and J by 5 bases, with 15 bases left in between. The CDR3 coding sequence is TGTGCCAGCTCACCATCGGGATTCCGAAGGGAGACCCAGTACTTC. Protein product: CASSPSGFRRETQYF.

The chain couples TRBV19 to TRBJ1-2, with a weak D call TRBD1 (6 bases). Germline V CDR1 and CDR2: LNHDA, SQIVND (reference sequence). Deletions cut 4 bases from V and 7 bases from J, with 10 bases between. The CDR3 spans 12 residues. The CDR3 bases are TGTGCCAGTAGTAAAACAGGGCCTGGCTACACCTTC. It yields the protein CASSKTGPGYTF.

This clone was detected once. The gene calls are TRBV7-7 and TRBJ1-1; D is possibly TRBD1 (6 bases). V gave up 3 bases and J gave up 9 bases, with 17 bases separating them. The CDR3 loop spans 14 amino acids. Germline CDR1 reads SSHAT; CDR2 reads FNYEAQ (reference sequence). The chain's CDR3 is CASSFSFRQVKAFF. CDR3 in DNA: TGTGCCAGCAGCTTCTCCTTTAGACAGGTAAAAGCTTTCTTT.

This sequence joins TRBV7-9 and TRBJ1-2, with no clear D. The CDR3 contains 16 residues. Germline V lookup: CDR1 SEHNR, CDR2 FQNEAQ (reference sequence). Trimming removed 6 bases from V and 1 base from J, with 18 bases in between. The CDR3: CASSPEIQIFNYGYTF. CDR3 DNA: TGTGCCAGCAGTCCAGAAATACAGATTTTTAACTATGGCTACACCTTC.

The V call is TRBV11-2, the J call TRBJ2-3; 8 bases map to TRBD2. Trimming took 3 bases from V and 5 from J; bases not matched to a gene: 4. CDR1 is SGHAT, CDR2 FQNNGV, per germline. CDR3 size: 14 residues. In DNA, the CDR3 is TGTGCCAGCAGCTTTGCGGGGGGCGGAGATACGCAGTATTTT. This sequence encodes CASSFAGGGDTQYF. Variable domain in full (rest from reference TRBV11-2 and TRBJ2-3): EAGVAQSPRYKIIEKRQSVAFWCNPISGHATLYWYQQILGQGPKLLIQFQNNGVVDDSQLPKDRFSAERLKGVDSTLKIQPAKLEDSAVYLCASSFAGGGDTQYFGPGTRLTVL.

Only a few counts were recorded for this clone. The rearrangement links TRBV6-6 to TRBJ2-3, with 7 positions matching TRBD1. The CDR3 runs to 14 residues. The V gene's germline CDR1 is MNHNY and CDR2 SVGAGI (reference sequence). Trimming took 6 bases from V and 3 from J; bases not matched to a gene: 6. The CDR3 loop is CASRSMGQTDTQYF. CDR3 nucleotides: TGTGCCAGCAGGTCAATGGGACAGACAGATACGCAGTATTTT.

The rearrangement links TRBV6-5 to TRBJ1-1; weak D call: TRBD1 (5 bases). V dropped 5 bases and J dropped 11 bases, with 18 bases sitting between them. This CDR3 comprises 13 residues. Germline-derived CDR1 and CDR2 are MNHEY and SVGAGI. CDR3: CASSQGEDAGAFF. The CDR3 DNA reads TGTGCCAGCAGTCAGGGTGAGGACGCCGGGGCTTTCTTT.

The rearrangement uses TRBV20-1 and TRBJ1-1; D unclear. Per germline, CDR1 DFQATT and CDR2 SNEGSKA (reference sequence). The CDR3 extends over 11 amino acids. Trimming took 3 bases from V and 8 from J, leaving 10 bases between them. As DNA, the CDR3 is TGCAGTGCTAGTAGGGTCCCGGAAGCTTTCTTT. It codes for CSASRVPEAFF.

The CDR3 nucleotides are TGTGCCAGCAACCTCGAAGCGAGGGGAGGCACCGGGGAGCTGTTTTTT. Protein product: CASNLEARGGTGELFF. This chain uses TRBV7-2 with TRBJ2-2; possibly TRBD2 for D (6 bases). The CDR3 is 16 amino acids. Germline loops: CDR1 SGHTA, CDR2 FQGNSA. Between the trimmed V and J ends, which lost 7 bases and 4 bases, there was a span of 19 bases.

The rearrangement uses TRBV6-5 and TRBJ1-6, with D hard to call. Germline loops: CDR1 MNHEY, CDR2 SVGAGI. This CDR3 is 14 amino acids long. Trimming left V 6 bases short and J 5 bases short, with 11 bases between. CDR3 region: CASRLRTDNSPLHF. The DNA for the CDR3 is TGTGCCAGCAGGCTACGGACCGATAATTCACCCCTCCACTTT.

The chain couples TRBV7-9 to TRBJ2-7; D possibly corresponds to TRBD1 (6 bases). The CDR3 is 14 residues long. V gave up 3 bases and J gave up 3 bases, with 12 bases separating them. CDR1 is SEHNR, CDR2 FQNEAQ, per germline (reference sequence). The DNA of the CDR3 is TGTGCCAGCAGCTTCTCGACAGGACTCTACGAGCAGTACTTC. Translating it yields CASSFSTGLYEQYF.

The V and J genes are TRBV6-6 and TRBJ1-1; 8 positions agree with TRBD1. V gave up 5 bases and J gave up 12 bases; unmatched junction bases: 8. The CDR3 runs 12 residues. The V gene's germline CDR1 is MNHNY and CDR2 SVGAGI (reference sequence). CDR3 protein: CASSPQGAISFF. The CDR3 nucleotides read TGTGCCAGCAGTCCGCAGGGGGCGATATCTTTCTTT.

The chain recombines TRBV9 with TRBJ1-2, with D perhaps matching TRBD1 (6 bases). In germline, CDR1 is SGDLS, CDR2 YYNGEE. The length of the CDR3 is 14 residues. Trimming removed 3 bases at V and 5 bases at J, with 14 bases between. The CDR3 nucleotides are TGTGCCAGCAGCGCGGGACACGGACCTTATGGCTACACCTTC. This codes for CASSAGHGPYGYTF.

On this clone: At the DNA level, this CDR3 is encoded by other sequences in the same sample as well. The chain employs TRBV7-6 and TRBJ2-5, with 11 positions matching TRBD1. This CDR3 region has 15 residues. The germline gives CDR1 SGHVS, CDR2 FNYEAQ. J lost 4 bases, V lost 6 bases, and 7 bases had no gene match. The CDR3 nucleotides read TGTGCCAGCAGTGGTTCCGGGACAGGGGGAGAGACCCAGTACTTC. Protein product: CASSGSGTGGETQYF.

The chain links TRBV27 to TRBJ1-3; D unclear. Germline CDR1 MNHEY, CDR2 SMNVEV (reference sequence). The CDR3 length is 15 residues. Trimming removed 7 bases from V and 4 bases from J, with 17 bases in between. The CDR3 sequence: CASKSIRAVGNTIYF. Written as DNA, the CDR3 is TGTGCCAGCAAATCTATCCGGGCGGTAGGAAACACCATATATTTT.

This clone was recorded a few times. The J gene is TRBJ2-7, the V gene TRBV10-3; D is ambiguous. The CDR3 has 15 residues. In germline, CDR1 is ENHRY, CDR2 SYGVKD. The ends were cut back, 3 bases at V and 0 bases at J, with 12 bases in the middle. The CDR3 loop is CAISEMGISSYEQYF. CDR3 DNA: TGTGCCATCAGTGAAATGGGGATCTCCTCCTACGAGCAGTACTTC.

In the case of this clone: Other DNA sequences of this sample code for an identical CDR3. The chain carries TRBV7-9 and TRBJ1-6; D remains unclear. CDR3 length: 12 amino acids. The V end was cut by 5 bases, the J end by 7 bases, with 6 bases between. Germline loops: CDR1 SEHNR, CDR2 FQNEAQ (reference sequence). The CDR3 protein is CASSLGNSPLHF. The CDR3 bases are TGTGCCAGCAGCCTAGGGAATTCACCCCTCCACTTT.

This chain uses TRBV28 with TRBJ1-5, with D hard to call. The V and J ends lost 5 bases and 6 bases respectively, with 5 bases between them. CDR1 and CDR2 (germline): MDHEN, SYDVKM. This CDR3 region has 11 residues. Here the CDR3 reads CASSLTQPQHF. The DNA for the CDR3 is TGTGCCAGCAGTCTTACTCAGCCCCAGCATTTT.

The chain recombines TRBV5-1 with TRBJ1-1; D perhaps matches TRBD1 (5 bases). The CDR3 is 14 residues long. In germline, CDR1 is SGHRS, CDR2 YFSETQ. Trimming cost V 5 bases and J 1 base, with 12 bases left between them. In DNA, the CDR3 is TGCGCCAGCAGACGACGGGACTCGAACACTGAAGCTTTCTTT. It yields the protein CASRRRDSNTEAFF.

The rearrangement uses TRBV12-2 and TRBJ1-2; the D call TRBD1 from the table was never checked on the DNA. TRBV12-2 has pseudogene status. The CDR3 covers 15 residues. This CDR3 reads CASRPTAYQPYGYTF. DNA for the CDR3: TGTGCAAGTCGCCCGACAGCTTATCAGCCCTATGGCTACACCTTC.

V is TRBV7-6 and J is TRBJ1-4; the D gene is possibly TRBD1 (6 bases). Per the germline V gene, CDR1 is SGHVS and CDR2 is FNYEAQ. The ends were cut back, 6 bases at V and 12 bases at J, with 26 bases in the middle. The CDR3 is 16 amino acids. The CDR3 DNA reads TGTGCCAGCAGTCCGCTTTCTTGGGGGCTTGGGGTTGAACTGTTTTTT. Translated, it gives CASSPLSWGLGVELFF.

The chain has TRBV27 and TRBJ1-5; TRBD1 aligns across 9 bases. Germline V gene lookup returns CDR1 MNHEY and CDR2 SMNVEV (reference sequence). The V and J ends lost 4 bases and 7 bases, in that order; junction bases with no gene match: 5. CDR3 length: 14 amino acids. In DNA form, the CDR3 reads TGTGCCAGCAGTTCGGACAGGGGAAGCCAGCCCCAGCATTTT. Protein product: CASSSDRGSQPQHF.

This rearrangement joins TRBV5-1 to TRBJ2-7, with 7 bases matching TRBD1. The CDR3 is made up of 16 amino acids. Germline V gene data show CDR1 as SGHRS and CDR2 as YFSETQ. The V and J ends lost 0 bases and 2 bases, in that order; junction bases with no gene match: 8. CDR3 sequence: CASSLALAGGAYEQYF. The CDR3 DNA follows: TGCGCCAGCAGCTTGGCCCTGGCAGGGGGAGCCTACGAGCAGTACTTC.

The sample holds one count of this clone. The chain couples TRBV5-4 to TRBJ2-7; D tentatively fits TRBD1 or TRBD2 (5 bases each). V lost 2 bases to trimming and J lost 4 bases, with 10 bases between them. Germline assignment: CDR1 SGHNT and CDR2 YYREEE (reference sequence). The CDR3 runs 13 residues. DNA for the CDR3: TGTGCCAGCAGCTTCGGGGCTGGATACGAGCAGTACTTC. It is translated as CASSFGAGYEQYF.